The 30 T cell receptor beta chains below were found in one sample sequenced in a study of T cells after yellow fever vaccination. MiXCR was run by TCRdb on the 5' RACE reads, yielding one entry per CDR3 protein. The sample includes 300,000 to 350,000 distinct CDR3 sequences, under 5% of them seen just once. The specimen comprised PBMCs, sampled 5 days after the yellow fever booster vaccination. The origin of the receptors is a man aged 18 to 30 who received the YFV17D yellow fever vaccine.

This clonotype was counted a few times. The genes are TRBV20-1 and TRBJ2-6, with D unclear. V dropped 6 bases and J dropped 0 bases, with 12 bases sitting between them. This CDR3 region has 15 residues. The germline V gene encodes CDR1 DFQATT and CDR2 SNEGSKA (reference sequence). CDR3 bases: TGCAGTGCCCCGGACCGGGTCTCTGGGGCCAACGTCCTGACTTTC. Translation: CSAPDRVSGANVLTF.

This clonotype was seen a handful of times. The CDR3 is CSAISPGSKDYQPQHF. CDR3 coding DNA: TGCAGTGCTATCAGCCCCGGGTCCAAAGATTATCAGCCCCAGCATTTT. This sequence joins TRBV20-1 and TRBJ1-5; no firm D call. The V gene lost 4 bases and the J gene lost 5 bases, with 21 bases spanning the gap. Germline V gives CDR1 DFQATT, CDR2 SNEGSKA (reference sequence). The CDR3 contains 16 residues.

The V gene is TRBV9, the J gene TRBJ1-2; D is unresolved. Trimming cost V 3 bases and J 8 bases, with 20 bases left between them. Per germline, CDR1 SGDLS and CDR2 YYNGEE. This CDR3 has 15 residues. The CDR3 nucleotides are TGTGCCAGCAGCGAGACCCCGGCAGTTTCTATCGGCTACACCTTC. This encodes CASSETPAVSIGYTF.

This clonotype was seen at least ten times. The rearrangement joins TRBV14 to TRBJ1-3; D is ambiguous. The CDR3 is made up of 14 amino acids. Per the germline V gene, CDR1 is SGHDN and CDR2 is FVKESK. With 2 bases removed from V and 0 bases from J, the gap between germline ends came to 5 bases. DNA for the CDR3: TGTGCCAGCAGCCAACAGCTCTCTGGAAACACCATATATTTT. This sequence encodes CASSQQLSGNTIYF.

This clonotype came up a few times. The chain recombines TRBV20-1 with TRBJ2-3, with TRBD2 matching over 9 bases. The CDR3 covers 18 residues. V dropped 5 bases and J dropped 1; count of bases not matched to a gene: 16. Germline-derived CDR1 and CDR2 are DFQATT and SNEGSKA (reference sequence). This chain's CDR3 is CSAPIPGLANRGTDTQYF. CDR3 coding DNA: TGCAGTGCTCCGATCCCGGGACTAGCCAATAGAGGCACAGATACGCAGTATTTT.

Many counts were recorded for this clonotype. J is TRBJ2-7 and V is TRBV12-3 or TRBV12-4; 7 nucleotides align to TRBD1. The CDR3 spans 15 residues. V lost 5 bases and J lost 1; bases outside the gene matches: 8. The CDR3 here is CASSPGQDRSYEQYF. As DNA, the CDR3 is TGTGCCAGCAGTCCTGGACAGGATCGGTCCTACGAGCAGTACTTC.

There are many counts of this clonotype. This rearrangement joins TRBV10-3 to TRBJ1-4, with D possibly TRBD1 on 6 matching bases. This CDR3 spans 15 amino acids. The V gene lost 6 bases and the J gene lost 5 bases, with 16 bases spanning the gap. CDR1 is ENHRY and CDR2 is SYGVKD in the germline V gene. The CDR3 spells CAISARKQGNEKLFF. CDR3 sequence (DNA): TGTGCCATCAGCGCACGGAAACAGGGAAATGAAAAACTGTTTTTT.

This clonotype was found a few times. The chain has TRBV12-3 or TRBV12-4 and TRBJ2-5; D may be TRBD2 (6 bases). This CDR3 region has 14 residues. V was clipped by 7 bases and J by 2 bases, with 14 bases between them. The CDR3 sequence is CASTPSGAQETQYF. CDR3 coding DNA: TGTGCCAGCACCCCCTCGGGAGCTCAAGAGACCCAGTACTTC.

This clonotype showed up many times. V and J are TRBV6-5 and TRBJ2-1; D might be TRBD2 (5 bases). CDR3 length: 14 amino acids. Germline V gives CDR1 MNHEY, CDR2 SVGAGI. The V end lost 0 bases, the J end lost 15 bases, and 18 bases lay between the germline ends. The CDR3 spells CASSYSGDGNKRFF. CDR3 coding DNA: TGTGCCAGCAGTTACTCTGGAGACGGGAATAAACGGTTCTTC.

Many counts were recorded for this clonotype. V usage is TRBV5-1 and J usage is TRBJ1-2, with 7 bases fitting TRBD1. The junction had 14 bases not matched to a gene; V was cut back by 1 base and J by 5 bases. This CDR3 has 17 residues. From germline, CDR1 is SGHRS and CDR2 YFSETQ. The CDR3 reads CASSLYPATGITYGYTF. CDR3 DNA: TGCGCCAGCAGCTTGTACCCCGCGACAGGGATAACTTATGGCTACACCTTC.

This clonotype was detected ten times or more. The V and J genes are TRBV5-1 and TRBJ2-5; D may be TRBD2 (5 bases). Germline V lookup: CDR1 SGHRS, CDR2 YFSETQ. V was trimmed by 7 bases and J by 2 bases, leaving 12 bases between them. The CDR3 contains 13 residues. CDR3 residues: CASHPRGQETQYF. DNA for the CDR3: TGCGCCAGCCACCCCCGGGGTCAAGAGACCCAGTACTTC. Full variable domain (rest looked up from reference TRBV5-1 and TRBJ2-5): KAGVTQTPRYLIKTRGQQVTLSCSPISGHRSVSWYQQTPGQGLQFLFEYFSETQRNKGNFPGRFSGRQFSNSRSEMNVSTLELGDSALYLCASHPRGQETQYFGPGTRLLVL.

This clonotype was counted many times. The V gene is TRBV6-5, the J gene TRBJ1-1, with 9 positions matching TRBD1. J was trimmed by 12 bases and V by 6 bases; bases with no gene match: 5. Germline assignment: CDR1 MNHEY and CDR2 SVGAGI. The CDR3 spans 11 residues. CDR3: CASSWDRETFF. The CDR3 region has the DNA TGTGCCAGCAGCTGGGACAGGGAAACTTTCTTT.

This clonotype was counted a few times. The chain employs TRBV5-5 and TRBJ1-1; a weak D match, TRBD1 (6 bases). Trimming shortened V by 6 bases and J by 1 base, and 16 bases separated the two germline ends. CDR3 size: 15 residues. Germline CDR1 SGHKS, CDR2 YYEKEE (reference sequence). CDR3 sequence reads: CASKWAGAKNTEAFF. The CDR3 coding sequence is TGTGCCAGCAAATGGGCAGGGGCAAAGAACACTGAAGCTTTCTTT.

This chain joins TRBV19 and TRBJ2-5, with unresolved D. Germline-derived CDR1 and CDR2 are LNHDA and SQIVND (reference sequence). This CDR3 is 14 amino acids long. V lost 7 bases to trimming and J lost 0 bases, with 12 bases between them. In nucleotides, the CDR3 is TGTGCCAGTAACCCCGAGGTAAACCAAGAGACCCAGTACTTC. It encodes CASNPEVNQETQYF.

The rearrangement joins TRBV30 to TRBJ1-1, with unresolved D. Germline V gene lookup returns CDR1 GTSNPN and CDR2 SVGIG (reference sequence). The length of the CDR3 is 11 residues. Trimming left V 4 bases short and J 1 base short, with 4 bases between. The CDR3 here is CAWTRNTEAFF. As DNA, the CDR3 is TGTGCCTGGACTCGGAACACTGAAGCTTTCTTT.

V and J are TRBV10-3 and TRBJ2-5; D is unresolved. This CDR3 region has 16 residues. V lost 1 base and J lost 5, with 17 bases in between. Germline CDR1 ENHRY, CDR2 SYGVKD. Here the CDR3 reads CAISEYGRSPQETQYF. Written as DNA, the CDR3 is TGTGCCATCAGTGAGTACGGACGGAGCCCCCAGGAGACCCAGTACTTC.

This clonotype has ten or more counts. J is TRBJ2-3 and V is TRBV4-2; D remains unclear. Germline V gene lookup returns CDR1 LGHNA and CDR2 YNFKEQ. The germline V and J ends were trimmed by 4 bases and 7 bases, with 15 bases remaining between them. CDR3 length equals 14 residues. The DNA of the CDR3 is TGTGCCAGCAGCCCAAGCTTGGAACTGAATACGCAGTATTTT. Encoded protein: CASSPSLELNTQYF.

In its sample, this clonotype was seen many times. The CDR3, as DNA: TGTGCCAGCAGTAAAAGGGGACAGGGGGTTTCGGGCGATGGCTACACCTTC. This gives the protein CASSKRGQGVSGDGYTF. This sequence joins TRBV6-5 and TRBJ1-2, with TRBD1 matching 11 bases. The CDR3 has 17 amino acids. Germline CDR1 is MNHEY and CDR2 is SVGAGI. J was trimmed by 6 bases and V by 5 bases; bases with no gene match: 14.

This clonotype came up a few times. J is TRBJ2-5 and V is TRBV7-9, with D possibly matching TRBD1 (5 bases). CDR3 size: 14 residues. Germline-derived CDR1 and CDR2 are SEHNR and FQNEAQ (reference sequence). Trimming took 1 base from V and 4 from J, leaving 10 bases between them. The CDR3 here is CASSLVYRRETQYF. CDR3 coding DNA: TGTGCCAGCAGCTTAGTATACAGGCGAGAGACCCAGTACTTC.

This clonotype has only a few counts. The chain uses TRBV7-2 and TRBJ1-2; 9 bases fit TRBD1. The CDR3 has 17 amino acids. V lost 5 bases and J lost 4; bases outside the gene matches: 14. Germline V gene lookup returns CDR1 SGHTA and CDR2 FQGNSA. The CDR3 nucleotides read TGTGCCAGCAGCCAGGGCCGAGGGACAGGGATAATCTATGGCTACACCTTC. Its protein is CASSQGRGTGIIYGYTF.

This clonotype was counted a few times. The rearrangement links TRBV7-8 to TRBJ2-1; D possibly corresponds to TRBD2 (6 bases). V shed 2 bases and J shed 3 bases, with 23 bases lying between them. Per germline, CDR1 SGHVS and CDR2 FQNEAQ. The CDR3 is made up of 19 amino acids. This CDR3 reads CASSLRVGDLGDFYNEQFF. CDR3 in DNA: TGTGCCAGCAGCTTAAGGGTAGGGGACTTGGGGGATTTCTACAATGAGCAGTTCTTC.

CDR3 sequence: CASSQDGHFEQFF. DNA for the CDR3: TGTGCCAGCAGCCAAGATGGACATTTTGAGCAGTTCTTC. The chain combines TRBV3-1 with TRBJ2-1; maybe TRBD1 (5 bases). There are 13 residues in the CDR3. CDR1 is LGHDT, CDR2 YNNKEL, per germline (reference sequence). V dropped 0 bases and J dropped 9 bases, with 9 bases sitting between them.

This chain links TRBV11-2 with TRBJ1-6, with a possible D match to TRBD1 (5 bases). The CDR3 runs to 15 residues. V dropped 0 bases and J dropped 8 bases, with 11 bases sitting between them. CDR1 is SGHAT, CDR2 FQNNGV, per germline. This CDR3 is CASSLDGRDDSPLHF. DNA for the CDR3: TGTGCCAGCAGCTTAGACGGACGGGACGATTCACCCCTCCACTTT. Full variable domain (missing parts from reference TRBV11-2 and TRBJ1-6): EAGVAQSPRYKIIEKRQSVAFWCNPISGHATLYWYQQILGQGPKLLIQFQNNGVVDDSQLPKDRFSAERLKGVDSTLKIQPAKLEDSAVYLCASSLDGRDDSPLHFGNGTRLTVT.

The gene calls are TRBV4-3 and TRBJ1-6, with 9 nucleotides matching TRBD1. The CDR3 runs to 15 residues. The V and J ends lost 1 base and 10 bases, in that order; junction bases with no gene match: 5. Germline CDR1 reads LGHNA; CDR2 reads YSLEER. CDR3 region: CASSQVDGTGSPLHF. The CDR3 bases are TGCGCCAGCAGCCAAGTTGACGGGACAGGGTCACCCCTCCACTTT.

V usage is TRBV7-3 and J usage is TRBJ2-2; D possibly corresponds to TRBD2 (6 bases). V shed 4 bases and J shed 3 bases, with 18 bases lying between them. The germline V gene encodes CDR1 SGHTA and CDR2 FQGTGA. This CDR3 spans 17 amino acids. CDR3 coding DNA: TGTGCCAGCAGCTCGCTTCCCGGCGGGGCGGACACCGGGGAGCTGTTTTTT. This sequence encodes CASSSLPGGADTGELFF.

The CDR3 nucleotides are TGCGCCAGCAGCCAAGGGACGGGTTGGGGCACTGAAGCTTTCTTT. Residues: CASSQGTGWGTEAFF. This rearrangement joins TRBV4-1 to TRBJ1-1, with D uncertain. Trimming cost V 1 base and J 4 bases, with 13 bases left between them. Per germline, CDR1 MGHRA and CDR2 YSYEKL. This CDR3 region has 15 residues.

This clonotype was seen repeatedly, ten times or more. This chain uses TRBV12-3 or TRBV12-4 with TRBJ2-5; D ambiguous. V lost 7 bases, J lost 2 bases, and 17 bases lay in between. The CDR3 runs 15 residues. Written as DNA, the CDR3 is TGTGCCAGCACCGCATGGGGAAGCTTTCAAGAGACCCAGTACTTC. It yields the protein CASTAWGSFQETQYF.

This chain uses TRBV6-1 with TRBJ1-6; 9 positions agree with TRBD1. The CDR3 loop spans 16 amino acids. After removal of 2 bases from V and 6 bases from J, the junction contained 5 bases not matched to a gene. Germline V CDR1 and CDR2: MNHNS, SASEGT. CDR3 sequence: CASSESPGQGNSPLHF. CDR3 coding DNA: TGTGCCAGCAGTGAAAGTCCGGGACAGGGTAATTCACCCCTCCACTTT.

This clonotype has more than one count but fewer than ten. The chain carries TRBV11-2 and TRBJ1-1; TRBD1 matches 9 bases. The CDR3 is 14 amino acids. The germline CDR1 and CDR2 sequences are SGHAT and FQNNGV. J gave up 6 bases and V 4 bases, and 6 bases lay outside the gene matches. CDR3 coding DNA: TGTGCCAGCAGCTACCGGGACAGGGCTGCTGAAGCTTTCTTT. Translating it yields CASSYRDRAAEAFF.

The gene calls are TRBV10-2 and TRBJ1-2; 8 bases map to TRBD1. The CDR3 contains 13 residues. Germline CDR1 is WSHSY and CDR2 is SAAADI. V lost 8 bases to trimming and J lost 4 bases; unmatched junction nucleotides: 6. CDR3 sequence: CASDRGERYGYTF. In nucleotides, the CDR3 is TGCGCCAGCGACAGGGGCGAGCGCTATGGCTACACCTTC.